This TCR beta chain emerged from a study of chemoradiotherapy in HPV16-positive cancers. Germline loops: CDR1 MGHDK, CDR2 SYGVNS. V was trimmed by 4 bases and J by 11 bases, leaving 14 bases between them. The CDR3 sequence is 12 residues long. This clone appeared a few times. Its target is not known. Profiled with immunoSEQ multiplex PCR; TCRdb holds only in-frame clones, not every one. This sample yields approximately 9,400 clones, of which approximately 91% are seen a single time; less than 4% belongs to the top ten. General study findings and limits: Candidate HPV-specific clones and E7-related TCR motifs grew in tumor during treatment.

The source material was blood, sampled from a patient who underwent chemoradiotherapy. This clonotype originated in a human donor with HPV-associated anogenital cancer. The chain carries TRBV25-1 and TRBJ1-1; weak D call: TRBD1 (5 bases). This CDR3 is CASSAQGQMAFF. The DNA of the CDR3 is TGTGCCAGCAGTGCCCAGGGTCAAATGGCTTTCTTT.